These 23 T cell receptor beta chains originate from one sample sequenced in a study of Ad26.COV2.S vaccination and SARS-CoV-2 variants. Repertoires were generated with immunoSEQ multiplex PCR, while TCRdb's copy carries only in-frame clones and drops some. The sample records under 550,000 clones, around 90% being singletons. Treatment meaning: 15 to 20 received Ad26.COV2.S at low or high dose, single or two shots; five or six received placebo; per-sample allocation not given. Repertoires come from day 63 after the first vaccine or placebo injection. The input for sequencing was peripheral blood, taken in a trial of Ad26.COV2.S vaccine versus placebo. These receptors originate from a person between 18 and 65 years old who received the Ad26.COV2.S COVID-19 vaccine or a placebo.

The gene calls are TRBV7-2 and TRBJ1-5; 12 nucleotides align to TRBD1. This CDR3 has 16 amino acids. Germline V lookup: CDR1 SGHTA, CDR2 FQGNSA. The V gene end was trimmed by 5 bases and the J gene end by 5 bases; junction bases not matched to a gene: 7. CDR3 region: CASSHRDRGLHQPQHF. CDR3 in DNA: TGTGCCAGCAGCCACCGGGACAGGGGGCTTCATCAGCCCCAGCATTTT. Together with reference TRBV7-2 and TRBJ1-5, the CDR3 gives the full variable domain: GAGVSQSPSNKVTEKGKDVELRCDPISGHTALYWYRQSLGQGLEFLIYFQGNSAPDKSGLPSDRFSAERTGGSVSTLTIQRTQQEDSAVYLCASSHRDRGLHQPQHFGDGTRLSIL.

This rearrangement joins TRBV6-9 to TRBJ2-7; 9 bases agree with TRBD2. CDR1 and CDR2 (germline): MNHGY, SVAAGI. Unmatched junction bases numbered 6, after V lost 4 bases and J lost 5 bases. CDR3 length: 14 residues. For the CDR3, the DNA is TGTGCCAGCAGTTTGCGGGAGGGCCACGACGAGCAGTACTTC. Protein: CASSLREGHDEQYF.

The rearrangement links TRBV6-5 to TRBJ2-3, with no clear D. The CDR3 is made up of 16 amino acids. The ends were cut back, 0 bases at V and 0 bases at J, with 10 bases in the middle. Germline values: CDR1 MNHEY, CDR2 SVGAGI. CDR3 sequence (DNA): TGTGCCAGCAGTTACTCGATAGGAGCTAGCACAGATACGCAGTATTTT. This codes for CASSYSIGASTDTQYF.

This chain uses TRBV7-9 with TRBJ2-1, with 9 bases matching TRBD1. The CDR3 sequence is 16 residues long. The junction had 10 bases not matched to a gene; V was cut back by 5 bases and J by 5 bases. Germline V gene data show CDR1 as SEHNR and CDR2 as FQNEAQ (reference sequence). DNA of the CDR3: TGTGCCAGCAGCCCCGGCTCTGGGACAGGGAACAATGAGCAGTTCTTC. Amino acid sequence: CASSPGSGTGNNEQFF.

The gene calls are TRBV5-4 and TRBJ2-2, with unresolved D. The ends were cut back, 4 bases at V and 6 bases at J, with 10 bases in the middle. From germline, CDR1 is SGHNT and CDR2 YYREEE (reference sequence). This CDR3 is built from 13 residues. In DNA form, the CDR3 reads TGTGCCAGCAGCCCCGAACACGCCGGGGAGCTGTTTTTT. Its protein is CASSPEHAGELFF. Combining the CDR3 with reference TRBV5-4 and TRBJ2-2 gives the whole variable domain ETGVTQSPTHLIKTRGQQVTLRCSSQSGHNTVSWYQQALGQGPQFIFQYYREEENGRGNFPPRFSGLQFPNYSSELNVNALELDDSALYLCASSPEHAGELFFGEGSRLTVL.

The CDR3 sequence: CATSRTQGGRELFF. CDR3 bases: TGTGCCACCAGCAGGACCCAAGGAGGGAGAGAACTGTTTTTT. This chain connects TRBV15 to TRBJ1-4; no reliable D call. Trimming removed 3 bases from V and 12 bases from J, with 17 bases in between. Per the germline V gene, CDR1 is LNHNV and CDR2 is YYDKDF (reference sequence). CDR3 length equals 14 residues.

This rearrangement joins TRBV27 to TRBJ2-5, with 9 positions matching TRBD1. The CDR3 is 13 amino acids. The V gene's germline CDR1 is MNHEY and CDR2 SMNVEV (reference sequence). The trim removed 6 bases at V and 6 bases at J, leaving 5 bases unmatched. The CDR3 DNA reads TGTGCCAGCAGAAACAGGGGGCACAAGACCCAGTACTTC. Its translation: CASRNRGHKTQYF.

The chain couples TRBV29-1 to TRBJ2-1; no clear D gene. The germline V gene has CDR1 SQVTM and CDR2 ANQGSEA. V was pared by 7 bases and J by 4 bases, with 14 bases between. The CDR3 is 13 amino acids. The CDR3 spells CSGRPGAYNEQFF. CDR3 nucleotides: TGCAGCGGCCGGCCAGGCGCTTACAATGAGCAGTTCTTC.

V usage is TRBV9 and J usage is TRBJ2-2, with D hard to call. CDR1 and CDR2 from the germline V gene are SGDLS and YYNGEE. CDR3 length: 13 residues. Trimming removed 0 bases at V and 11 bases at J, with 11 bases between. The CDR3, as DNA: TGTGCCAGCAGCGTAGGGGCAGTGCCTGAGCTGTTTTTT. It yields the protein CASSVGAVPELFF.

The V and J genes are TRBV5-1 and TRBJ2-7, with 8 bases lining up with TRBD2. CDR3 length: 15 residues. The germline CDR1 and CDR2 sequences are SGHRS and YFSETQ. Trimming cost V 0 bases and J 5 bases; bases outside gene matches: 7. The CDR3 loop is CASSLGLAFAHEQYF. The CDR3 DNA is TGCGCCAGCAGCTTGGGACTAGCGTTCGCCCACGAGCAGTACTTC.

In this sample, this clone turned up once. The chain has TRBV19 and TRBJ2-6; TRBD1 or TRBD2 may be the D gene (6 bases each). This CDR3 has 19 residues. V was shortened by 0 bases and J by 4 bases, with 19 bases between the two germline ends. CDR1 and CDR2 (germline): LNHDA, SQIVND (reference sequence). DNA of the CDR3: TGTGCCAGTAGTATAGATCTCCGGGGGCGGTTGATGGGGGCCAACGTCCTGACTTTC. Its translation: CASSIDLRGRLMGANVLTF.

The rearrangement links TRBV3-1 (or the pseudogene TRBV3-2) to TRBJ2-7; D ambiguous. The CDR3 is made up of 16 amino acids. Looked up from germline, CDR1 is LGHDT and CDR2 is YNNKEL (reference sequence). Trimming pared 3 bases from V and 2 bases from J, leaving 17 bases between. CDR3 loop: CASSQDKVYPAYEQYF. CDR3 bases: TGTGCCAGCAGCCAGGATAAGGTGTACCCTGCCTACGAGCAGTACTTC.

The gene calls are TRBV12-5 and TRBJ1-5; 9 nucleotides line up with TRBD1. Looked up from germline, CDR1 is LGHNT and CDR2 is FRNRAP. The CDR3 is 16 amino acids. After removal of 4 bases from V and 2 bases from J, the junction contained 6 bases not matched to a gene. CDR3 in DNA: TGTGCTAGTGGTTCCCACAGGGGGCTTGGCAATCAGCCCCAGCATTTT. It translates to CASGSHRGLGNQPQHF.

This clone has more than one count but fewer than ten. The chain recombines TRBV5-5 with TRBJ2-7; TRBD1 is a possible D gene (6 bases). CDR1 and CDR2 (germline): SGHKS, YYEKEE (reference sequence). The CDR3 covers 15 residues. Trimming stripped 3 bases from V and 6 bases from J, with 19 bases between. CDR3 bases: TGTGCCAGCAGCTATTTACAGGGTGCGCTTGGCGAGCAGTACTTC. Its protein is CASSYLQGALGEQYF.

The V call is TRBV30, the J call TRBJ1-2; 7 bases match TRBD1. The V segment lost 5 bases and the J segment 5 bases; nucleotides outside the gene matches: 11. The CDR3 length is 14 residues. Germline-derived CDR1 and CDR2 are GTSNPN and SVGIG (reference sequence). The CDR3 sequence is CAWSTGARIYGYTF. The CDR3 bases are TGTGCCTGGTCTACAGGGGCGAGAATATATGGCTACACCTTC.

CDR3 sequence reads: CSASSPGETQYF. As DNA, the CDR3 is TGCAGTGCTAGTTCCCCGGGAGAGACCCAGTACTTC. This chain uses TRBV20-1 with TRBJ2-5; D is ambiguous. Trimming took off 3 bases at V and 4 bases at J, with 9 bases between the two ends. The CDR3 consists of 12 residues. CDR1 DFQATT and CDR2 SNEGSKA come from the germline V gene (reference sequence).

V is TRBV28 and J is TRBJ1-6, with D possibly TRBD1 on 5 matching bases. The CDR3 sequence is 16 residues long. V was shortened by 5 bases and J by 1 base, with 12 bases between the two germline ends. Germline assignment: CDR1 MDHEN and CDR2 SYDVKM. CDR3 protein: CASSPLGVSYNSPLHF. In nucleotides, the CDR3 is TGTGCCAGCAGTCCATTAGGGGTTTCCTATAATTCACCCCTCCACTTT.

The CDR3 loop is CASSDQGMGYGYEQYF. DNA for the CDR3: TGTGCCAGCAGTGACCAGGGGATGGGGTACGGTTACGAGCAGTACTTC. The chain carries TRBV6-1 and TRBJ2-7, with D perhaps TRBD1 (6 bases). In germline, CDR1 is MNHNS, CDR2 SASEGT. This CDR3 region has 16 residues. With 3 bases removed from V and 4 bases from J, the gap between germline ends came to 19 bases.

V gene TRBV30 combines with J gene TRBJ2-7; D gene ambiguous. Trimming removed 4 bases at V and 3 bases at J, with 13 bases between. There are 13 residues in the CDR3. CDR1 is GTSNPN, CDR2 SVGIG, per germline (reference sequence). The CDR3 loop is CAWTQGASYEQYF. DNA of the CDR3: TGTGCCTGGACCCAAGGCGCCAGCTACGAGCAGTACTTC.

The chain couples TRBV6-5 to TRBJ2-1; D is tentatively TRBD1 or TRBD2 (5 bases each). The CDR3 contains 15 residues. Germline values: CDR1 MNHEY, CDR2 SVGAGI. Between the trimmed V and J ends, which lost 0 bases and 5 bases, there was a span of 11 bases. DNA of the CDR3: TGTGCCAGCAGTTACTCGGGGCGGGTCAACAATGAGCAGTTCTTC. Translated, it gives CASSYSGRVNNEQFF.

The chain recombines TRBV7-9 with TRBJ2-1; 10 bases line up with TRBD2. The CDR3 runs 14 residues. CDR1 is SEHNR, CDR2 FQNEAQ, per germline (reference sequence). V gave up 5 bases and J gave up 8 bases; unmatched junction bases: 6. CDR3 amino acids: CASSGRLAGDEQFF. As DNA, the CDR3 is TGTGCCAGCAGCGGTCGACTAGCGGGTGATGAGCAGTTCTTC.

In DNA form, the CDR3 reads TGTGCCAGCAGCCGGGAATGGGTCATGAACACTGAAGCTTTCTTT. Its translation is CASSREWVMNTEAFF. V and J are TRBV5-5 and TRBJ1-1, with no clear D. Germline CDR1 reads SGHKS; CDR2 reads YYEKEE (reference sequence). The CDR3 extends over 15 amino acids. The V gene lost 4 bases and the J gene lost 0 bases, with 13 bases spanning the gap.

Of note for this clone: Other DNA sequences in the same sample also yield this CDR3. The chain recombines TRBV12-3 or TRBV12-4 with TRBJ2-3; no clear D. Trimming removed 2 bases from V and 5 bases from J, with 5 bases in between. This CDR3 contains 12 residues. The CDR3: CASSLKGDTQYF. The CDR3 nucleotides are TGTGCCAGCAGTTTAAAAGGAGATACGCAGTATTTT.